A selection of T cell receptor beta chains follows, all from one sample in a study of cytomegalovirus exposure and HLA in healthy donors. The method was immunoSEQ multiplex PCR; TCRdb's version includes in-frame clones alone and lacks a portion of them. Among about 120,000 clones listed, roughly 70% were seen once. Sequencing was performed on PBMCs. These receptors all stem from a man aged 30-40 years in good health and CMV-seronegative. Each CDR3 is given with its conserved first and last residue. The order of the fields is clone size, J gene, CDR3 length, V gene, D gene, CDR3 protein, CDR3 DNA. A D gene is named only where the DNA matches it firmly. Part of the rows lack a size; the others show once, few, many or a class for expanded clones.

- TRBJ2-1 16 TRBV4-3 TRBD1 CASSHSQGNSYNEQFF TGCGCCAGCAGCCATTCACAGGGGAATTCCTACAATGAGCAGTTCTTC
once TRBJ2-1 11 TRBV6-1 - CASSVLPEQFF TGTGCCAGCAGTGTTCTACCCGAGCAGTTCTTC
- TRBJ1-6 14 TRBV6-4 TRBD1 CASSDSGGGSPLHF TGTGCCAGCAGTGACTCAGGGGGCGGTTCACCCCTCCACTTT
- TRBJ1-2 14 TRBV4-3 - CASSQDFANYGYTF TGCGCCAGCAGCCAAGATTTCGCGAACTATGGCTACACCTTC
- TRBJ1-1 14 TRBV5-6 - CASSSTAGGTEAFF TGTGCCAGCAGCTCGACAGCGGGGGGGACTGAAGCTTTCTTT
- TRBJ2-6 15 TRBV30 - CAWRRGSSGANVLTF TGTGCCTGGAGGAGAGGGTCCTCTGGGGCCAACGTCCTGACTTTC
- TRBJ1-2 15 TRBV4-3 TRBD1 CASSQMDRADYGYTF TGCGCCAGCAGCCAGATGGACAGGGCTGACTATGGCTACACCTTC
- TRBJ2-3 15 TRBV7-8 TRBD1 CASSFGTDSPDTQYF TGTGCCAGCAGCTTTGGGACAGACTCCCCAGATACGCAGTATTTT
- TRBJ1-4 14 TRBV7-9 TRBD1 CASSLRQGSEKLFF TGTGCCAGCAGCCTTCGACAGGGTAGTGAAAAACTGTTTTTT
- TRBJ2-5 15 TRBV28 TRBD1 CASSRDRGPGETQYF TGTGCCAGCAGTAGGGACAGGGGGCCGGGAGAGACCCAGTACTTC
once TRBJ1-2 11 TRBV29-1 - CSVEQAGGYTF TGCAGCGTTGAGCAGGCCGGTGGCTACACCTTC
- TRBJ1-6 17 TRBV30 - CAWTSPEGITYNSPLHF TGTGCCTGGACCTCTCCCGAGGGAATCACCTATAATTCACCCCTCCACTTT
- TRBJ2-1 15 TRBV4-2 TRBD2 CASSHAGGPITLEFF TGTGCCAGCAGCCACGCGGGGGGGCCGATCACATTAGAGTTCTTC
- TRBJ2-1 14 TRBV10-3 - CAISGGGPYNEQFF TGTGCCATCAGTGGAGGGGGACCCTACAATGAGCAGTTCTTC
few TRBJ2-7 14 TRBV9 TRBD1 CASSVSTGGYEQYF TGTGCCAGCAGCGTTTCGACAGGGGGCTACGAGCAGTACTTC
- TRBJ2-3 17 TRBV13 TRBD2 CASSLGIGTSMADTQYF TGTGCCAGCAGCTTAGGTATCGGGACTAGCATGGCAGATACGCAGTATTTT